Below are 22 T cell receptor beta chains sequenced from a single sample in a study of blood T cells in healthy people across ages. Using a J-beta primer mix together with a sample-barcoded 5' primer, a second PCR was run for roughly 6 to 11 cycles. MiXCR was run by TCRdb on the 5' RACE reads, yielding one entry per CDR3 protein. The sample includes about 780,000 distinct CDR3 sequences, 62% of them seen just once. Material for sequencing was blood. These receptors originate from a man aged 25-40 years in good health.

In this sample, this clonotype turned up a few times. The V gene is TRBV12-3 or TRBV12-4, the J gene TRBJ2-7; 9 bases align to TRBD1. CDR3 length: 14 residues. V gave up 6 bases and J gave up 6 bases; unmatched junction bases: 9. CDR3 in DNA: TGTGCCAGCAGCCCCGGGACAGGGTTCCGCGAGCAGTACTTC. It yields the protein CASSPGTGFREQYF.

This sequence joins TRBV6-2 or TRBV6-3 and TRBJ1-5; D remains ambiguous. CDR3 length: 14 residues. V gave up 4 bases and J gave up 9 bases, with 16 bases separating them. CDR1 is MNHEY, CDR2 SVGEGT, per germline. In nucleotides, the CDR3 is TGTGCCAGCAGTTCTGAGAGGGAGGGCCGGCCCCAGCATTTT. It is translated as CASSSEREGRPQHF.

The chain combines TRBV20-1 with TRBJ2-5; 8 nucleotides line up with TRBD1. With 1 base clipped from V and 2 bases from J, the junction kept 6 bases outside the gene matches. This CDR3 contains 15 residues. The germline CDR1 and CDR2 sequences are DFQATT and SNEGSKA (reference sequence). The CDR3 spells CSARGGQALQETQYF. The CDR3 DNA sequence: TGCAGTGCTAGAGGGGGACAGGCGTTACAAGAGACCCAGTACTTC.

A few counts support this clonotype. This rearrangement joins TRBV7-6 to TRBJ1-2; D is undetermined. The CDR3 is made up of 14 amino acids. Germline loops: CDR1 SGHVS, CDR2 FNYEAQ. The ends were cut back, 4 bases at V and 10 bases at J, with 19 bases in the middle. The CDR3 loop reads CASSSLVESWTYTF. The CDR3 DNA is TGTGCCAGCAGCTCCCTGGTGGAATCGTGGACCTACACCTTC.

The V call is TRBV29-1, the J call TRBJ2-3; no reliable D call. The CDR3 has 13 amino acids. Germline-derived CDR1 and CDR2 are SQVTM and ANQGSEA. With 5 bases removed from V and 0 bases from J, the gap between germline ends came to 9 bases. The CDR3 nucleotides are TGCAGCGTTCATGCGGCTAGCACAGATACGCAGTATTTT. Its translation is CSVHAASTDTQYF.

This clonotype was observed a few times. The chain joins TRBV3-1 to TRBJ2-3; D ambiguous. This CDR3 spans 16 amino acids. Germline values: CDR1 LGHDT, CDR2 YNNKEL (reference sequence). The V and J ends lost 4 bases and 2 bases respectively, with 16 bases between them. As DNA, the CDR3 is TGTGCCAGCAGCCCACAACGGACGGATTTCACAGATACGCAGTATTTT. It is translated as CASSPQRTDFTDTQYF.

This sequence joins TRBV12-3 or TRBV12-4 and TRBJ1-5; 7 bases are a match to TRBD1. Trimming cost V 7 bases and J 8 bases; bases outside gene matches: 8. The CDR3 extends over 13 amino acids. CDR3 residues: CASNARGSEPQHF. Here the CDR3 DNA reads TGTGCCAGCAACGCCAGGGGGTCGGAGCCCCAGCATTTT.

This rearrangement joins TRBV29-1 to TRBJ2-5, with 8 bases aligning to TRBD2. After removal of 2 bases from V and 7 bases from J, the junction contained 6 bases not matched to a gene. CDR3 length: 13 amino acids. The V gene's germline CDR1 is SQVTM and CDR2 ANQGSEA. Written as DNA, the CDR3 is TGCAGCGTTGAAACCGGGCTAGCGGGGACCCAGTACTTC. This sequence encodes CSVETGLAGTQYF.

The rearrangement joins TRBV27 to TRBJ1-2; TRBD1 agrees at 7 bases. The CDR3 contains 15 residues. Germline trimming cut 4 bases from V and 1 base from J; bases unmatched to any gene: 6. Germline V gives CDR1 MNHEY, CDR2 SMNVEV (reference sequence). The CDR3 is CASSYKGAHNYGYTF. CDR3 sequence (DNA): TGTGCCAGCAGTTATAAGGGGGCACATAACTATGGCTACACCTTC.

The chain joins TRBV4-1 to TRBJ1-4; D unresolved. CDR3 size: 15 residues. Germline V lookup: CDR1 MGHRA, CDR2 YSYEKL. The germline V and J ends were trimmed by 3 bases and 0 bases, with 8 bases remaining between them. The CDR3 sequence: CASSHPGATNEKLFF. The CDR3 nucleotides are TGCGCCAGCAGCCATCCAGGCGCAACTAATGAAAAACTGTTTTTT.

This clonotype was observed a single time. The chain has TRBV5-1 and TRBJ1-2; D remains ambiguous. Germline CDR1 reads SGHRS; CDR2 reads YFSETQ. This CDR3 is 16 amino acids long. The V end was cut by 0 bases, the J end by 5 bases, with 17 bases between. This chain's CDR3 is CASSLETPKAVYGYTF. CDR3 nucleotide sequence: TGCGCCAGCAGCTTGGAGACACCAAAGGCGGTTTATGGCTACACCTTC.

This chain links TRBV5-6 with TRBJ1-2; D is unclear. The CDR3 is 15 amino acids. V gave up 0 bases and J gave up 4 bases, with 13 bases separating them. Germline V gene lookup returns CDR1 SGHDT and CDR2 YYEEEE. The CDR3 DNA sequence: TGTGCCAGCAGCTTGGACAGCGAGAGATTCTATGGCTACACCTTC. The encoded protein is CASSLDSERFYGYTF. The whole variable domain, filled in from reference TRBV5-6 and TRBJ1-2, reads DAGVTQSPTHLIKTRGQQVTLRCSPKSGHDTVSWYQQALGQGPQFIFQYYEEEERQRGNFPDRFSGHQFPNYSSELNVNALLLGDSALYLCASSLDSERFYGYTFGSGTRLTVV.

Of note for this clonotype: This could be a read error, since a much larger clone is one nucleotide away. This chain joins TRBV6-1 and TRBJ2-4; TRBD1 matches at 8 bases. The assigned J gene may be wrong: the sequence end matches TRBJ2-7 better. The germline CDR1 and CDR2 sequences are MNHNS and SASEGT. The CDR3 extends over 11 amino acids. CDR3 region: CASRTGAEQYF. The DNA for the CDR3 is TGTGCCAGCAGGACAGGGGCCGAGCAGTACTTC.

The chain joins TRBV12-3 or TRBV12-4 to TRBJ1-6, with no clear D. There are 14 residues in the CDR3. V was shortened by 1 base and J by 9 bases, with 10 bases between the two germline ends. CDR3 region: CASSLELTPSPLHF. The CDR3 nucleotides are TGTGCCAGCAGTTTAGAATTGACACCTTCACCCCTCCACTTT.

The chain links TRBV28 to TRBJ1-1, with unresolved D. Germline values: CDR1 MDHEN, CDR2 SYDVKM. V lost 5 bases and J lost 11, with 18 bases in between. There are 13 residues in the CDR3. CDR3 sequence reads: CASSAAEGSMAFF. In nucleotides, the CDR3 is TGTGCCAGCAGTGCAGCAGAGGGCTCTATGGCTTTCTTT.

The chain links TRBV28 to TRBJ2-7; unclear D gene. The V and J ends lost 5 bases and 4 bases respectively, with 12 bases between them. Germline loops: CDR1 MDHEN, CDR2 SYDVKM. This CDR3 region has 13 residues. The CDR3 loop is CASSLRAAYEQYF. In nucleotides, the CDR3 is TGTGCCAGCAGTCTCCGGGCGGCTTACGAGCAGTACTTC.

The V call is TRBV7-2, the J call TRBJ2-5; D perhaps matches TRBD1 (6 bases). Germline V lookup: CDR1 SGHTA, CDR2 FQGNSA. The CDR3 totals 16 residues. The germline V and J ends were trimmed by 7 bases and 5 bases, with 23 bases remaining between them. CDR3 sequence (DNA): TGTGCCAGCAACTCCCCTGGTTTGTGGACAGCGGAGACCCAGTACTTC. Its translation is CASNSPGLWTAETQYF.

The chain couples TRBV5-8 to TRBJ2-5; 11 bases are a match to TRBD1. Germline lookup yields CDR1 SGHTS and CDR2 YDEGEE. Trimming cost V 5 bases and J 4 bases; bases outside gene matches: 7. This CDR3 has 15 amino acids. The CDR3 loop is CASRPGTGGRETQYF. CDR3 bases: TGTGCCAGCAGACCCGGGACAGGGGGTCGAGAGACCCAGTACTTC.

The chain employs TRBV7-2 and TRBJ2-7, with TRBD2 identical over 13 bases. The DNA end is more similar to TRBJ2-1, so the J call may be wrong. In germline, CDR1 is SGHTA, CDR2 FQGNSA. The CDR3 loop spans 16 amino acids. For the CDR3, the DNA is TGTGCCAGCAGCATCAGGACTAGCGGGGGAGACCTCGAGCAGTTCTTC. This encodes CASSIRTSGGDLEQFF.

The chain recombines TRBV7-2 with TRBJ2-7, with 8 bases fitting TRBD1. The J call could be wrong; TRBJ2-5 is a better fit for the DNA end. The germline V gene has CDR1 SGHTA and CDR2 FQGNSA. This CDR3 region has 15 residues. For the CDR3, the DNA is TGTGCCAGCAGCTTAATGGACAGGGCATGGGAGACCCAGTACTTC. This codes for CASSLMDRAWETQYF.

This clonotype appeared once. CDR3 coding DNA: TGTGCCATCGAGGGGGAGGACCATAACTATGGCTACACCTTC. Its protein is CAIEGEDHNYGYTF. The chain uses TRBV10-3 and TRBJ1-2; D is possibly TRBD1 (6 bases). The CDR3 covers 14 residues. Germline V CDR1 and CDR2: ENHRY, SYGVKD. V was trimmed by 8 bases and J by 1 base, leaving 14 bases between them.

The chain employs TRBV4-3 and TRBJ1-2; a weak D match, TRBD1 (6 bases). Germline V CDR1 and CDR2: LGHNA, YSLEER. This CDR3 is built from 14 residues. Trimming took off 0 bases at V and 4 bases at J, with 9 bases between the two ends. The CDR3 region has the DNA TGCGCCAGCAGCCAAGAACCACAGGGCTATGGCTACACCTTC. Translated: CASSQEPQGYGYTF.